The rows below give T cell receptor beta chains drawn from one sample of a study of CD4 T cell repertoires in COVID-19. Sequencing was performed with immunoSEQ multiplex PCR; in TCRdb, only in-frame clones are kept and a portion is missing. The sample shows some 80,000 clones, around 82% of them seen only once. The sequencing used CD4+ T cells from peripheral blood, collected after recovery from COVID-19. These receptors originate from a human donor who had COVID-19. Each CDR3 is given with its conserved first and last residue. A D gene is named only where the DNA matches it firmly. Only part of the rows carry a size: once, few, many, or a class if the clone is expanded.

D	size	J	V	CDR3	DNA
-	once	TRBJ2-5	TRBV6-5	CASSTRVGTQYF	TGTGCCAGCAGTACGAGGGTTGGGACCCAGTACTTC
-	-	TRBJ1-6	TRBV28	CASGGHRENSPLHF	TGTGCCAGCGGGGGGCACCGGGAGAATTCACCCCTCCACTTT
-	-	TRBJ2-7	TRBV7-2	CASSLDRQTYEQYF	TGTGCCAGCAGCTTGGACCGTCAAACCTACGAGCAGTACTTC
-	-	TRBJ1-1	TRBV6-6	CASRNSENTEAFF	TGTGCCAGCAGGAACAGTGAGAACACTGAAGCTTTCTTT
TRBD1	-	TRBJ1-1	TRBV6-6	CATGQGASVNTEAFF	TGTGCGACCGGGCAGGGGGCCTCGGTGAACACTGAAGCTTTCTTT
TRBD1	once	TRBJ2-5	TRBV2	CARTGTGRETQYF	TGTGCCAGGACCGGGACAGGTCGCGAAACCCAGTACTTC
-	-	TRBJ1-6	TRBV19	CASRWEGGSPLHF	TGTGCCAGTAGATGGGAGGGGGGTTCACCCCTCCACTTT
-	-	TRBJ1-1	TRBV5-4	CASRDRQKTYTEAFF	TGTGCCAGCCGGGATAGACAGAAGACATACACTGAAGCTTTCTTT
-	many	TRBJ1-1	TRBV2	CASSRDTAENTEAFF	TGTGCCAGCAGTCGGGATACAGCAGAGAACACTGAAGCTTTCTTT
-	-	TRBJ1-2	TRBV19	CASSQAELNYGYTF	TGTGCCAGTAGCCAAGCGGAGTTAAACTATGGCTACACCTTC
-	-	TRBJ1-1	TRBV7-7	CASSLAENTEAFF	TGTGCCAGCAGCTTAGCAGAGAACACTGAAGCTTTCTTT
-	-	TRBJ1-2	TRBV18	CASSVTDYGYTF	TGTGCCAGCTCTGTGACGGACTATGGCTACACCTTC
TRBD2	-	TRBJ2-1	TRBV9	CASSPRTSGTWGNEQFF	TGTGCCAGCAGCCCTCGGACTAGCGGCACCTGGGGCAATGAGCAGTTCTTC
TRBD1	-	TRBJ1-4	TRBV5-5	CASSPQGGPNEKLFF	TGTGCCAGCAGCCCACAGGGGGGACCAAATGAAAAACTGTTTTTT